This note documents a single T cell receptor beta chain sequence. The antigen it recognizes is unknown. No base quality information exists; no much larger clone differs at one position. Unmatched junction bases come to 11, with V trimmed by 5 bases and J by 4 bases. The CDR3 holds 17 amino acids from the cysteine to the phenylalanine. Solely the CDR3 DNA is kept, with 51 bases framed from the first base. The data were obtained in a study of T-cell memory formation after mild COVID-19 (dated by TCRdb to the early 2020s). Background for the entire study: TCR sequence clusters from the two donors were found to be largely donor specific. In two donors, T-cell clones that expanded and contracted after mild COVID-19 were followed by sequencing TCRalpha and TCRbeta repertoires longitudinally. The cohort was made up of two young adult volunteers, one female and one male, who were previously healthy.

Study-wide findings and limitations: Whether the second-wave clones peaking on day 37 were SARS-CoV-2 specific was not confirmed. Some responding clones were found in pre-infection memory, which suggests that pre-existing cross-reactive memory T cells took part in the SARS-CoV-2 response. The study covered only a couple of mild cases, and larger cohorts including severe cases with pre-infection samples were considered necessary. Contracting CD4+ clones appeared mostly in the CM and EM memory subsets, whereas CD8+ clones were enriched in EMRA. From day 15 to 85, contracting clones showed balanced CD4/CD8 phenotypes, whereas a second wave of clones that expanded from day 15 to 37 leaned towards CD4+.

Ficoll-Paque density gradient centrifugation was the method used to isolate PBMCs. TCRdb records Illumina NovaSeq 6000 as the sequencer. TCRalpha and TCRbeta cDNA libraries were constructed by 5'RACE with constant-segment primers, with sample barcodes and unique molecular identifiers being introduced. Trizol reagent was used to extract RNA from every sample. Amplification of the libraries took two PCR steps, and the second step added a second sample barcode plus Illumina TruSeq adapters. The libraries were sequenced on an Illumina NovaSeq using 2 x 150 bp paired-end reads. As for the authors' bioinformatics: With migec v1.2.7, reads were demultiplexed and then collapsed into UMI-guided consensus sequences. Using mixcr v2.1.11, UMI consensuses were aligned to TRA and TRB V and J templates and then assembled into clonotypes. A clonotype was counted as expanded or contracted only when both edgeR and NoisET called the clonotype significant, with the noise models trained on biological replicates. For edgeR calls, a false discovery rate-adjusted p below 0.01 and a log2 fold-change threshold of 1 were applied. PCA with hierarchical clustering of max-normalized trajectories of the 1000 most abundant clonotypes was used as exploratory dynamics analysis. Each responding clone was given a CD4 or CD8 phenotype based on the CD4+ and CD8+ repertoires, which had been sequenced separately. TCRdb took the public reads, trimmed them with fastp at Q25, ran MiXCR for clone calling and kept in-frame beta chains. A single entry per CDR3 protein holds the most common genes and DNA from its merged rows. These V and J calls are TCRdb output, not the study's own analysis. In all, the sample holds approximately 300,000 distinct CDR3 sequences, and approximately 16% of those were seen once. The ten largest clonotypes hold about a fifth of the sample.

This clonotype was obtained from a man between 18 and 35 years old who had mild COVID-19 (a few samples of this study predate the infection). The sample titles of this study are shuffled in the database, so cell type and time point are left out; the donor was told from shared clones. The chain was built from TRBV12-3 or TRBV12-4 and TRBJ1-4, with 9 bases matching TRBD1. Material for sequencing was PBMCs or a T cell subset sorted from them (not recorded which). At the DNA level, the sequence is TGTGCCAGCAGTCCAACCGGGACAGGGCCCTATAATGAAAAACTGTTTTTT. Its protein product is CASSPTGTGPYNEKLFF.